This T cell receptor beta chain was sequenced during a study of cytotoxic CD8 clonotypes in ibrutinib-treated CLL. Study findings and constraints: Clonality increased with ibrutinib response but returned toward baseline at progression.

This table comes from immunoSEQ multiplex PCR, and its TCRdb copy is limited to in-frame clones, with some not included. The profile shows roughly 330,000 clones, under 70% of them singletons. The V gene's germline CDR1 is SGHVS and CDR2 FQNEAQ. The CDR3 has 16 residues. Trimming took off 1 base at V and 0 bases at J, with 11 bases between the two ends. Comment on this clone: The target antigen is unknown.

J is TRBJ2-3 and V is TRBV7-8, with D possibly matching TRBD2 (5 bases). This specimen consisted of PBMCs, obtained after 36 months of ibrutinib treatment. The sequence derives from a human donor with chronic lymphocytic leukemia. The CDR3 here is CASSLELAYSTDTQYF. CDR3 nucleotides: TGTGCCAGCAGCTTAGAATTAGCGTATAGCACAGATACGCAGTATTTT.